The T cell receptor (beta chain) under discussion was sequenced for a study of shared clonotypes between healthy human individuals. Selected positively for CCR7 and CD45RO-negative, naive CD8 cells excluded terminally differentiated effector memory CD45RA+ cells. Some clones are missing from TCRdb's copy, which holds only in-frame ones; the method was immunoSEQ multiplex PCR. Of about 2 million clones in the sample, over 85% are singletons; the top ten hold 0.9% to 1.3%. The germline V and J ends were trimmed by 1 base and 4 bases, with 23 bases remaining between them. CDR1 ENHRY and CDR2 SYGVKD come from the germline V gene. The CDR3 has 19 amino acids.

The origin of this receptor is a man aged 18 to 29 in good health. The chain recombines TRBV10-3 with TRBJ2-1; perhaps TRBD1 as D (5 bases). Sequences were obtained from naive CD8+ T cells sorted from blood. DNA for the CDR3: TGTGCCATCAGTGAGTGGGAAATGACGACTCAAGGGGTTTACAATGAGCAGTTCTTC. Translating it yields CAISEWEMTTQGVYNEQFF.